This note documents a single TCR beta chain sequence. Its specificity is not known. This record comes from a study of beta chain features in type 1 diabetes. TCRB transcripts that were expressed got sequenced, as all of the isolated RNA had been reverse transcribed. Assay used: immunoSEQ multiplex PCR; TCRdb lists only in-frame clones, some missing. This repertoire shows hundreds of thousands of clones, around an eighth found once; its top ten account for 0.02% to 0.025%. CDR3 length: 13 amino acids. Looked up from germline, CDR1 is SSHAT and CDR2 is FNYEAQ (reference sequence). V was trimmed by 4 bases and J by 7 bases, leaving 11 bases between them. Overall study findings and caveats: TCRB CDR3 length was moderately but significantly reduced in all four CD4+ subsets of Type 1 diabetes patients. The influence of HLA type on TCRB rearrangement stayed undetermined.

The sequence came from a man aged 18 to 35 with type 1 diabetes. The sequenced sample was naive CD4+ T cells from blood. This chain connects TRBV7-7 to TRBJ2-1; D may correspond to TRBD1 or TRBD2 (5 bases each). The CDR3 DNA follows: TGTGCCAGCAGCTCCCGAGGGGATAATGAGCAGTTCTTC. Its translation is CASSSRGDNEQFF.